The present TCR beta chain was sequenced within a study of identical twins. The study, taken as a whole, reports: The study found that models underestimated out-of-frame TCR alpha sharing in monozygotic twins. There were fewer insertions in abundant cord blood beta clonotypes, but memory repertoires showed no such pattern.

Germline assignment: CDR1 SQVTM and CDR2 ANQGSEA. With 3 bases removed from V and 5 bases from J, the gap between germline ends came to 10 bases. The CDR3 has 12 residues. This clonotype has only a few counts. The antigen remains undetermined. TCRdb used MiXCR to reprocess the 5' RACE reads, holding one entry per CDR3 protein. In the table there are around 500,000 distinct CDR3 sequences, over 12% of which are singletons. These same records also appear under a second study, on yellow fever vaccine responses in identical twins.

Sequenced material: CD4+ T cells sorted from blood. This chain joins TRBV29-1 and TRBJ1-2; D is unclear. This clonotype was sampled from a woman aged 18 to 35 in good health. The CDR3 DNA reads TGCAGCGTTGATCAAAGCCTTTATGGCTACACCTTC. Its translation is CSVDQSLYGYTF.